Sequencing of this TCR beta chain was carried out in a study of pediatric ulcerative colitis. Study conclusions and caveats: Compared with controls, ulcerative colitis showed greater blood-rectum clone sharing.

The rectum was sampled with one to two pinch biopsies at colonoscopy. CDR3 length: 12 amino acids. V was cut by 4 bases and J by 3 bases, with 4 bases left in between. Germline values: CDR1 SNHLY, CDR2 FYNNEI. Method: immunoSEQ multiplex PCR; TCRdb's copy keeps in-frame clones and lacks some. This table has some 10,000 clones, roughly four fifths appearing once. A remark on this clone: Its antigen remains unknown.

The sample was gut tissue. This TCR was recovered from a girl under 18 who was a control in a study of pediatric ulcerative colitis. The rearrangement uses TRBV2 and TRBJ2-1, with D unresolved. CDR3 sequence (DNA): TGTGCCAGCAGTGGCAGCTACAATGAGCAGTTCTTC. Translating it yields CASSGSYNEQFF.